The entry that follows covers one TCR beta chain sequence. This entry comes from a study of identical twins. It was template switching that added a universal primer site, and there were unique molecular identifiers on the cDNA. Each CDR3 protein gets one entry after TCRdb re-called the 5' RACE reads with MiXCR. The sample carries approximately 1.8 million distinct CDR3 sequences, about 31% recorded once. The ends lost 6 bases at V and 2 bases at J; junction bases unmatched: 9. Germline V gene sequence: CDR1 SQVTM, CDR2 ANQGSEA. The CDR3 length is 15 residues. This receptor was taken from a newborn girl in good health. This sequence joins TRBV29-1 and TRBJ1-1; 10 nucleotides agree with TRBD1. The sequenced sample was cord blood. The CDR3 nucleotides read TGCAGCGTAAGGACAGGGGGGCCCCTCAACACTGAAGCTTTCTTT. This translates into CSVRTGGPLNTEAFF.